These T cell receptor beta chains were read from a single sample in a study of T-cell memory formation after mild COVID-19. TCRdb redid the calling of the 5' RACE reads with MiXCR, one entry per CDR3 protein. Among fewer than 250,000 distinct CDR3 sequences listed, over 9.5% were seen once. Material for sequencing was PBMCs or a T cell subset sorted from them (not recorded which). The origin of the receptors is a man aged 18 to 29 who had mild COVID-19 (a few samples of this study predate the infection). Cell type and time point are not known. CDR3s include the opening cysteine and the closing phenylalanine or tryptophan. The order of the fields is CDR3 DNA, CDR3 protein, J gene, D gene, V gene, clone size. D genes are given only for firm matches. For some rows the clone size is stated as once, few or many, or as a class when expanded; others skip it.

cdr3_nt: TGTGCCAGCAGCTTATACAGCGGGACAGGGGGCATGTATGCTTTCTTT
cdr3_aa: CASSLYSGTGGMYAFF
j_call: TRBJ1-1
d_call: TRBD1
v_call: TRBV5-6
clone_size: NA

cdr3_nt: TGTGCCAGCAGCCAAGGATCCCTCAGGGGGACCAATGAGCAGTTCTTC
cdr3_aa: CASSQGSLRGTNEQFF
j_call: TRBJ2-1
d_call: TRBD1
v_call: TRBV4-2
clone_size: many

cdr3_nt: TGTGCCATCAGCACCGGGACAGGGCCTACGGAGCAGTACTTC
cdr3_aa: CAISTGTGPTEQYF
j_call: TRBJ2-7
d_call: TRBD1
v_call: TRBV10-3
clone_size: few

cdr3_nt: TGCGCCAGCAGCTCAACAGGGGGCGGAGAGACCCAGTACTTC
cdr3_aa: CASSSTGGGETQYF
j_call: TRBJ2-5
d_call: TRBD1
v_call: TRBV5-1
clone_size: few

cdr3_nt: TGTGCCAGCAGCGACTATGTACCACCGAACACCGGGGAGCTGTTTTTT
cdr3_aa: CASSDYVPPNTGELFF
j_call: TRBJ2-2
d_call: NA
v_call: TRBV7-2
clone_size: NA

cdr3_nt: TGCAGTGCCGATGGGAGGGGGACGATGGCTGTAGATACGCAGTATTTT
cdr3_aa: CSADGRGTMAVDTQYF
j_call: TRBJ2-3
d_call: NA
v_call: TRBV20-1
clone_size: few

cdr3_nt: TGTGCCAGCAGCCTAGACGGGTTATTGGGAAACCAGTACTTC
cdr3_aa: CASSLDGLLGNQYF
j_call: TRBJ2-5
d_call: NA
v_call: TRBV7-7
clone_size: NA

cdr3_nt: TGTGCCAGCTCACCACCGTTACAAGAGACCCAGTACTTC
cdr3_aa: CASSPPLQETQYF
j_call: TRBJ2-5
d_call: NA
v_call: TRBV18
clone_size: NA

cdr3_nt: TGTGCCAGCATTTATAACTACGAGCAGTACTTC
cdr3_aa: CASIYNYEQYF
j_call: TRBJ2-7
d_call: NA
v_call: TRBV25-1
clone_size: NA

cdr3_nt: TGTGCCAGCAGCCGTAGACAGGGCTACGAGCAGTACTTC
cdr3_aa: CASSRRQGYEQYF
j_call: TRBJ2-7
d_call: TRBD1
v_call: TRBV7-6
clone_size: NA

cdr3_nt: TGCAGTGCTAGGAGTTTGGGGATGGTGGGTAGTGAGCAGTTCTTC
cdr3_aa: CSARSLGMVGSEQFF
j_call: TRBJ2-1
d_call: NA
v_call: TRBV20-1
clone_size: few

cdr3_nt: TGTGCCAGCATGGGGGCGGTCGGATTGAACTATGGCTACACCTTC
cdr3_aa: CASMGAVGLNYGYTF
j_call: TRBJ1-2
d_call: NA
v_call: TRBV28
clone_size: few

cdr3_nt: TGCGCCAGCAGCCATGTCAGCGGGGAGGGTGGAAACACCATATATTTT
cdr3_aa: CASSHVSGEGGNTIYF
j_call: TRBJ1-3
d_call: NA
v_call: TRBV4-3
clone_size: few

cdr3_nt: TGTGCCAGTTCCCGGGACAGTCCACCAGATACGCAGTATTTT
cdr3_aa: CASSRDSPPDTQYF
j_call: TRBJ2-3
d_call: TRBD1
v_call: TRBV19
clone_size: NA

cdr3_nt: TGTGCCAGCAGCGGTCGACTGAACACCGGGGAGCTGTTTTTT
cdr3_aa: CASSGRLNTGELFF
j_call: TRBJ2-2
d_call: NA
v_call: TRBV7-8
clone_size: few

cdr3_nt: TGTGCCTGGAGTGGCTGGGGGCAGGGGGACTCCTACGAGCAGTACTTC
cdr3_aa: CAWSGWGQGDSYEQYF
j_call: TRBJ2-7
d_call: TRBD1
v_call: TRBV30
clone_size: few

cdr3_nt: TGCGCCAGCAGCCCCCCGGGGGGATCTAACTATGGCTACACCTTC
cdr3_aa: CASSPPGGSNYGYTF
j_call: TRBJ1-2
d_call: NA
v_call: TRBV5-1
clone_size: NA

cdr3_nt: TGTGCCAGCAGCTTGGACAGGGGGCAGGATCAGCCCCAGCATTTT
cdr3_aa: CASSLDRGQDQPQHF
j_call: TRBJ1-5
d_call: TRBD1
v_call: TRBV5-4
clone_size: few

cdr3_nt: TGTGCCAGCAGTTTGGCCAGGGGAGACACTGAAGCTTTCTTT
cdr3_aa: CASSLARGDTEAFF
j_call: TRBJ1-1
d_call: NA
v_call: TRBV28
clone_size: few